This T cell receptor (beta chain) was recovered during a study of blood T cell repertoires in COVID-19. Study overall: Italy, Spain and the United States were the sources of the convalescent and acute COVID-19 samples. T cells, B-cell-depleted T cells, or PBMCs provided the cDNA or gDNA that served as material.

Under the authors' procedure: Researchers report that nucleated cell counts were estimated from reference gene primer amplification. Using immunoSEQ multiplex PCR, the repertoire was profiled, and TCRdb retains in-frame clones only, with some absent. For V, J and clone size, that table is used; D and trimming come from the DNA. The table includes roughly 140,000 clones, 80% to 90% detected once. V lost 2 bases to trimming and J lost 7 bases; unmatched junction nucleotides: 5. This CDR3 spans 13 amino acids. Germline V CDR1 and CDR2: LGHDT, YNNKEL (reference sequence). This TCR was sampled from a man aged 65 to 85 with acute or convalescent COVID-19. The chain recombines TRBV3-1 (or the pseudogene TRBV3-2) with TRBJ2-7; TRBD1 matches at 7 bases. Sample: peripheral blood. The CDR3 coding sequence is TGTGCCAGCAGCCAAAACAGGGGTGGAGAGCAGTACTTC. Its translation: CASSQNRGGEQYF.